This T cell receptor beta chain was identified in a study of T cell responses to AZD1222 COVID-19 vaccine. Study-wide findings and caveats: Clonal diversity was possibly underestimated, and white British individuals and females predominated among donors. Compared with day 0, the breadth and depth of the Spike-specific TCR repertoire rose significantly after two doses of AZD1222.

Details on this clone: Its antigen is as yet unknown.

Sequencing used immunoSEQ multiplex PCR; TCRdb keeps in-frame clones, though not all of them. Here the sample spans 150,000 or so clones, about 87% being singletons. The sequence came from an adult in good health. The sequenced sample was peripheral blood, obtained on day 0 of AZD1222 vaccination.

CDR3 sequence reads: CASSMTGGHSFGYTF. The CDR3 region has the DNA TGTGCCAGTAGTATGACAGGGGGCCATTCCTTTGGCTACACCTTC. The gene calls are TRBV19 and TRBJ1-2, with 10 nucleotides matching TRBD1. The CDR3 runs to 15 residues. Germline V gene sequence: CDR1 LNHDA, CDR2 SQIVND (reference sequence). With 3 bases clipped from V and 7 bases from J, the junction kept 8 bases outside the gene matches.